This passage covers 21 T cell receptor beta chains from one sample sequenced in a study of beta chain features in type 1 diabetes. Expressed TCRB transcripts were sequenced because the isolated RNA had all been reverse transcribed beforehand. Only in-frame clones appear in the TCRdb table, and some are missing; sequencing was by immunoSEQ multiplex PCR. The sample gives 150,000 to 200,000 clones, approximately 9.9% of which show up once; over 2% is in the top ten. The specimen was central memory CD4+ T cells from blood. These receptors were obtained from a young woman in good health.

The chain uses TRBV14 and TRBJ2-1; 10 bases map to TRBD2. The V segment lost 4 bases and the J segment 4 bases; nucleotides outside the gene matches: 16. Germline lookup yields CDR1 SGHDN and CDR2 FVKESK. CDR3 size: 19 residues. The CDR3 region has the DNA TGTGCCAGCAGCCCGAACCCCAATGTACTAGCGGGACCTTACAATGAGCAGTTCTTC. As protein: CASSPNPNVLAGPYNEQFF.

This clone occurred a few times. The V gene is TRBV29-1, the J gene TRBJ1-1; the D gene is possibly TRBD1 (5 bases). V was clipped by 4 bases and J by 8 bases, with 14 bases between them. The length of the CDR3 is 12 residues. The germline gives CDR1 SQVTM, CDR2 ANQGSEA. CDR3 in DNA: TGCAGCGTTGGGGAGGGGACTATGGAAGCTTTCTTT. Its protein is CSVGEGTMEAFF.

This clone has just a few counts. The chain is built from TRBV29-1 and TRBJ1-3; 9 bases map to TRBD1. CDR1 SQVTM and CDR2 ANQGSEA come from the germline V gene. The CDR3 extends over 13 amino acids. For the CDR3, the DNA is TGCGGCTATTGGGACAGGGATGGAAACACCATATATTTT. Its protein product is CGYWDRDGNTIYF.

This sequence joins TRBV23-1 and TRBJ1-5; tentatively, D is TRBD1 (6 bases). TRBV23-1 is identified as an open reading frame with a role that is uncertain. The CDR3 is 16 residues long. V shed 4 bases and J shed 2 bases, with 15 bases lying between them. CDR3 loop: CASSLGGGEGNQPQHF. The CDR3 DNA sequence: TGCGCCAGCAGTCTCGGTGGGGGCGAGGGCAATCAGCCCCAGCATTTT.

This sequence joins TRBV30 and TRBJ2-7; D perhaps matches TRBD1 (5 bases). The CDR3 sequence is 14 residues long. Trimming shortened V by 2 bases and J by 6 bases, and 17 bases separated the two germline ends. Germline V gene data show CDR1 as GTSNPN and CDR2 as SVGIG (reference sequence). The CDR3 DNA reads as TGTGCCTGGAGTCACAGGTCTCCAATGTCCGAGCAGTACTTC. Translated, it gives CAWSHRSPMSEQYF.

J is TRBJ2-6 and V is TRBV7-2; D is possibly TRBD1 (5 bases). CDR3 length: 18 residues. The germline V gene encodes CDR1 SGHTA and CDR2 FQGNSA. Trimming left V 5 bases short and J 1 base short, with 18 bases between. The DNA of the CDR3 is TGTGCCAGCAGCCCCCCGAAGGGGATTATGTCTGGGGCCAACGTCCTGACTTTC. Translated, it gives CASSPPKGIMSGANVLTF.

This clone appeared a few times. The chain couples TRBV29-1 to TRBJ2-3, with D possibly TRBD2 on 6 matching bases. CDR1 is SQVTM and CDR2 is ANQGSEA in the germline V gene. V was clipped by 7 bases and J by 2 bases, with 13 bases between them. The CDR3 has 13 amino acids. Here the CDR3 DNA reads TGCAGCGCTGCTTTAGCGGACACAGATACGCAGTATTTT. This gives the protein CSAALADTDTQYF.

This clone was counted a few times. This chain links TRBV30 with TRBJ1-1, with D unclear. This CDR3 has 11 residues. The V gene lost 4 bases and the J gene lost 2 bases, with 5 bases spanning the gap. Germline V gene data show CDR1 as GTSNPN and CDR2 as SVGIG (reference sequence). CDR3 DNA: TGTGCCTGGAAAACTAACACTGAAGCTTTCTTT. Residues: CAWKTNTEAFF.

The chain joins TRBV2 to TRBJ2-7; weak D call: TRBD2 (5 bases). The CDR3 is 13 amino acids. The V end was cut by 6 bases, the J end by 4 bases, with 13 bases between. CDR1 is SNHLY, CDR2 FYNNEI, per germline. CDR3 region: CASSTYRGYEQYF. The CDR3 nucleotides read TGTGCCAGCAGCACCTACAGAGGGTACGAGCAGTACTTC. The full variable domain, in which reference TRBV2 and TRBJ2-7 provide the parts outside the CDR3, is EPEVTQTPSHQVTQMGQEVILRCVPISNHLYFYWYRQILGQKVEFLVSFYNNEISEKSEIFDDQFSVERPDGSNFTLKIRSTKLEDSAMYFCASSTYRGYEQYFGPGTRLTVT.

This sequence joins TRBV7-2 and TRBJ1-2; D call uncertain. The length of the CDR3 is 13 residues. Germline CDR1 reads SGHTA; CDR2 reads FQGNSA. V was pared by 2 bases and J by 2 bases, with 6 bases between. The CDR3 DNA follows: TGTGCCAGCAGCTTATGGCGGAACTATGGCTACACCTTC. Its translation is CASSLWRNYGYTF.

The rearrangement joins TRBV11-3 to TRBJ2-2; 10 bases align to TRBD1. CDR1 is SGHNT, CDR2 YENEEA, per germline. Trimming cost V 9 bases and J 4 bases; bases outside gene matches: 5. CDR3 length: 14 residues. The CDR3, as DNA: TGTGCCAGGACCCGGACAGGGGGCACCGGGGAGCTGTTTTTT. Protein: CARTRTGGTGELFF.

The V gene is TRBV5-4, the J gene TRBJ2-1; 16 bases are shared with TRBD2. The V gene's germline CDR1 is SGHNT and CDR2 YYREEE (reference sequence). With V trimmed by 4 bases and J by 0 bases, 4 bases remained unmatched. The CDR3 consists of 18 residues. CDR3 DNA: TGTGCCAGCAGCCAGGGACTAGCGGGAGGGCCCTCCTACAATGAGCAGTTCTTC. Translated, it gives CASSQGLAGGPSYNEQFF.

This clone was counted between two and nine times. The chain couples TRBV7-9 to TRBJ2-2; TRBD2 matches at 7 bases. Germline V lookup: CDR1 SEHNR, CDR2 FQNEAQ (reference sequence). The J segment lost 6 bases and the V segment lost 5 bases, leaving 6 bases of the junction unmatched. The length of the CDR3 is 14 residues. CDR3 DNA sequence: TGTGCCAGCAGCCCGTCGGGGGGTTCCGGGGAGCTGTTTTTT. Its protein product is CASSPSGGSGELFF.

CDR3 in DNA: TGTGCCAGCTCACCGGCAGGGGAGGGGCCTGAAGCTTTCTTT. Translation: CASSPAGEGPEAFF. This chain links TRBV18 with TRBJ1-1; TRBD1 might be the D (6 bases). CDR1 and CDR2 (germline): KGHSH, LQKENI. The V and J ends lost 3 bases and 6 bases respectively, with 14 bases between them. This CDR3 is 14 amino acids long.

As to this clone: Without the conserved terminal phenylalanine or tryptophan, this CDR3 likely stems from a read error. The limits of the CDR3 on the DNA are not certain, so only TCRdb's listed CDR3 is given. The V gene is TRBV25-1, the J gene TRBJ2-7; TRBD2, the D gene given by the table, was not confirmed from the DNA. Germline V CDR1 and CDR2: MGHDK, SYGVNS. The CDR3 spans 12 residues, counting both ends. The CDR3: CASSGTSGRSSI.

Only a few counts were recorded for this clone. The gene calls are TRBV5-1 and TRBJ2-3, with TRBD2 matching over 15 bases. Germline loops: CDR1 SGHRS, CDR2 YFSETQ. Germline trimming cut 4 bases from V and 5 bases from J; bases unmatched to any gene: 5. The CDR3 is 16 amino acids. CDR3 loop: CASSPGTSGGLDTQYF. As DNA, the CDR3 is TGCGCCAGCAGCCCAGGGACTAGCGGGGGGCTAGATACGCAGTATTTT.

This clone was seen only a few times. J is TRBJ2-1 and V is TRBV6-1; D possibly corresponds to TRBD2 (5 bases). The CDR3 is 15 residues long. V was pared by 8 bases and J by 0 bases, with 14 bases between. Looked up from germline, CDR1 is MNHNS and CDR2 is SASEGT. The CDR3 DNA reads as TGTGCCAGCCAACTAGGCCCGTTCTCCTACAATGAGCAGTTCTTC. Protein product: CASQLGPFSYNEQFF.

The chain joins TRBV14 to TRBJ1-2; D remains unclear. Trimming took off 0 bases at V and 10 bases at J, with 9 bases between the two ends. The CDR3 has 12 amino acids. The V gene's germline CDR1 is SGHDN and CDR2 FVKESK. The CDR3 DNA reads TGTGCCAGCAGCCAAGAATTCCGGTTCTACACCTTC. Translated: CASSQEFRFYTF.

The chain couples TRBV30 to TRBJ2-1; 7 nucleotides agree with TRBD2. The V gene end was trimmed by 0 bases and the J gene end by 14 bases; junction bases not matched to a gene: 10. CDR1 and CDR2 (germline): GTSNPN, SVGIG (reference sequence). The CDR3 is 13 residues long. CDR3 sequence: CAWSVESGGREFF. CDR3 coding DNA: TGTGCCTGGAGTGTGGAATCGGGAGGTAGGGAGTTCTTC.

The rearrangement links TRBV7-3 to TRBJ1-2; 7 nucleotides agree with TRBD1. Per the germline V gene, CDR1 is SGHTA and CDR2 is FQGTGA. There are 14 residues in the CDR3. Trimming took 2 bases from V and 4 from J; bases not matched to a gene: 4. CDR3 bases: TGTGCCAGCAGCTTAGGACAGGCTTTCTATGGCTACACCTTC. This gives the protein CASSLGQAFYGYTF. The full variable domain, rest sourced from reference TRBV7-3 and TRBJ1-2, is GAGVSQTPSNKVTEKGKYVELRCDPISGHTALYWYRQSLGQGPEFLIYFQGTGAADDSGLPNDRFFAVRPEGSVSTLKIQRTERGDSAVYLCASSLGQAFYGYTFGSGTRLTVV.

The chain uses TRBV6-5 and TRBJ1-2; TRBD1 agrees at 9 bases. The V segment lost 2 bases and the J segment 8 bases; nucleotides outside the gene matches: 9. Germline-derived CDR1 and CDR2 are MNHEY and SVGAGI. This CDR3 is 15 amino acids long. The CDR3 protein is CASSYLRTGDHGYTF. CDR3 DNA: TGTGCCAGCAGTTACCTTAGGACAGGGGATCACGGCTACACCTTC.